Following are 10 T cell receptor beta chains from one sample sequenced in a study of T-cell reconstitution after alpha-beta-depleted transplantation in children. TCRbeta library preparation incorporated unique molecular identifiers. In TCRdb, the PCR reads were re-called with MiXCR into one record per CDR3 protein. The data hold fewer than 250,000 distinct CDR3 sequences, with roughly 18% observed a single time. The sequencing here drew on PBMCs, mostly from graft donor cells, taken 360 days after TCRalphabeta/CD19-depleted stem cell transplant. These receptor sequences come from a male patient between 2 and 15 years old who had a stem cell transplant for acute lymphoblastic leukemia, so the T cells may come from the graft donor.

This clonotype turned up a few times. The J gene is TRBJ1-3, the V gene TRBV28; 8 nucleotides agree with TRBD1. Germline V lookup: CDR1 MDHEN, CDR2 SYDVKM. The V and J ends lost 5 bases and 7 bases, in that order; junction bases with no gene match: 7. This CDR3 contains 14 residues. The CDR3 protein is CASSLPGQVNTIYF. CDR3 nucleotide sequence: TGTGCCAGCAGTCTCCCGGGACAGGTTAACACCATATATTTT.

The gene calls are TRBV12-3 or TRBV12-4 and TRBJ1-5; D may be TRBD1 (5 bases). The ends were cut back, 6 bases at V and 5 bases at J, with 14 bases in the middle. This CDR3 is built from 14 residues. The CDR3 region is CASSPGVSHQPQHF. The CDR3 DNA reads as TGTGCCAGCAGCCCGGGGGTATCCCATCAGCCCCAGCATTTT.

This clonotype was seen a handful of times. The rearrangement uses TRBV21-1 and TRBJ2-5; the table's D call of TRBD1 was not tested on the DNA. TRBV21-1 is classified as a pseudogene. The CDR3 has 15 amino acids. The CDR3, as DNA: TGTGCCAGCAGCTGCTGGAGGGGGCGGGGGGAGACCCAGTACTTC. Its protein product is CASSCWRGRGETQYF.

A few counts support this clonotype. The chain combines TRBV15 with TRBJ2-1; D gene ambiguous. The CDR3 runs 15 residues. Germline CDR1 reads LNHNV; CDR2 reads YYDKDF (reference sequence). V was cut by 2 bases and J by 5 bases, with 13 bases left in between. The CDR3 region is CATSRPNGPDNEQFF. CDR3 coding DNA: TGTGCCACCAGCAGACCTAATGGGCCAGACAATGAGCAGTTCTTC.

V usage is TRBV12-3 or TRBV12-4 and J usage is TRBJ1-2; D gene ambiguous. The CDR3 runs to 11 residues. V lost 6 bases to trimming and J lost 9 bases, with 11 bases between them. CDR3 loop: CASSPGYSYTF. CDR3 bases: TGTGCCAGCAGCCCCGGGTATAGCTACACCTTC.

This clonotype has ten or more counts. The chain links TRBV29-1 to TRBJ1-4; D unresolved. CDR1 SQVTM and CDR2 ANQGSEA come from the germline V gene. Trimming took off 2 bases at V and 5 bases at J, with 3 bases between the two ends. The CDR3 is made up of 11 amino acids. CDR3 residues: CSVERNEKLFF. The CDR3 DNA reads TGCAGCGTTGAACGGAATGAAAAACTGTTTTTT.

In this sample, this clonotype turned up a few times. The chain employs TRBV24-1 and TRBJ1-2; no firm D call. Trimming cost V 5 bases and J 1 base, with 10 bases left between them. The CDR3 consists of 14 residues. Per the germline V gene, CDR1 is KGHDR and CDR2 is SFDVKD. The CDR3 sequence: CATSALTVNYGYTF. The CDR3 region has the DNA TGTGCCACCAGTGCCTTAACTGTTAACTATGGCTACACCTTC.

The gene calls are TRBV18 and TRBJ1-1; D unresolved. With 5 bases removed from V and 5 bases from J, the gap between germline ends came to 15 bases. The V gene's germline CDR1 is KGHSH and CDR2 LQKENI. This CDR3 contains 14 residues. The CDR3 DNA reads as TGTGCCAGCTCAGCGGGCCAGGAAGGGACTGAAGCTTTCTTT. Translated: CASSAGQEGTEAFF.

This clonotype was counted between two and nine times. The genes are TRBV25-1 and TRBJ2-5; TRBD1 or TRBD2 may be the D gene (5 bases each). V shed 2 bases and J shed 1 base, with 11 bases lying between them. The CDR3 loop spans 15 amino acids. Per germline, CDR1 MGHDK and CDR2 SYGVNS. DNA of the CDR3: TGTGCCAGCAGTGAAATCGGGGCAGGCCAAGAGACCCAGTACTTC. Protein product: CASSEIGAGQETQYF. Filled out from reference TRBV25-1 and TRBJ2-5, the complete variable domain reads EADIYQTPRYLVIGTGKKITLECSQTMGHDKMYWYQQDPGMELHLIHYSYGVNSTEKGDLSSESTVSRIRTEHFPLTLESARPSHTSQYLCASSEIGAGQETQYFGPGTRLLVL.

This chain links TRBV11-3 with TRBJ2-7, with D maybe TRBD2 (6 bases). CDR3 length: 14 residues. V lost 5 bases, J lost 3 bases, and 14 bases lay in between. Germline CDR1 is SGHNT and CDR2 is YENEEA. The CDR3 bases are TGTGCCAGCAGCCCAAAGGGAGGACTCTACGAGCAGTACTTC. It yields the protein CASSPKGGLYEQYF.